The 3 T cell receptor beta chains reported below all come from one sample, sequenced in a study of cytomegalovirus exposure and HLA in healthy donors. Amplification used 60 Vbeta primers and 13 Jbeta primers. TCRdb's table, derived via immunoSEQ multiplex PCR, lists solely in-frame clones and lacks some. The sample lists 100,000 to 150,000 clones; about 10% were seen once. Sequenced material: PBMCs. The receptors stem from a woman aged 18-29 years in good health and CMV-seropositive.

The chain joins TRBV7-9 to TRBJ2-7; D possibly corresponds to TRBD2 (5 bases). Germline CDR1 reads SEHNR; CDR2 reads FQNEAQ (reference sequence). This CDR3 region has 13 residues. The V end lost 5 bases, the J end lost 5 bases, and 13 bases lay between the germline ends. In DNA form, the CDR3 reads TGTGCCAGCAGCCCTACTAGTTTAGACGAGCAGTACTTC. It specifies CASSPTSLDEQYF.

This clone was seen only once. The chain combines TRBV5-4 with TRBJ2-5, with D possibly matching TRBD1 (7 bases). The DNA end lines up better with TRBJ2-7; the J call may be wrong. Germline V CDR1 and CDR2: SGHNT, YYREEE (reference sequence). CDR3 length: 13 residues. The CDR3 nucleotides read TGTGCCACCACGCGGGACAGCTCCTACGAGCAGTACTTC. The encoded protein is CATTRDSSYEQYF.

The V gene is TRBV7-3, the J gene TRBJ2-2; possible D gene TRBD2, 6 bases. The CDR3 consists of 16 residues. Germline-derived CDR1 and CDR2 are SGHTA and FQGTGA. Trimming took off 2 bases at V and 1 base at J, with 11 bases between the two ends. This CDR3 reads CASSLVGGQNTGELFF. For the CDR3, the DNA is TGTGCCAGCAGCTTAGTGGGAGGCCAGAACACCGGGGAGCTGTTTTTT.